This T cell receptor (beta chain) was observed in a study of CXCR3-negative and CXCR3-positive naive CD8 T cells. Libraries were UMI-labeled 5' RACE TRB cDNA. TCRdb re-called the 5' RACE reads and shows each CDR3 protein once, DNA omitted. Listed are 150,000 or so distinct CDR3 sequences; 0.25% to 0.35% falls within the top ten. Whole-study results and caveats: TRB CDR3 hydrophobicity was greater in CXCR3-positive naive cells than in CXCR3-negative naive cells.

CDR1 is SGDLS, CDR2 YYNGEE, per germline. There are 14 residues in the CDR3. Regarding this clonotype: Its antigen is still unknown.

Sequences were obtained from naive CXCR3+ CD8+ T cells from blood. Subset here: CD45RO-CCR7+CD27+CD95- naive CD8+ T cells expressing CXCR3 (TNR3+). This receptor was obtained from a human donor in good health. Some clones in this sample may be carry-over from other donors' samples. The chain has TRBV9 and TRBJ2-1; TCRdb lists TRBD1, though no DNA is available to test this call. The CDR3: CASSVGSGAYEQFF.